What follows are 28 T cell receptor beta chains derived from one specimen sequenced in a study of CD8 T cells in ankylosing spondylitis. TCRdb re-called the 5' RACE reads through MiXCR, storing one row per CDR3 protein. Of some 290,000 distinct CDR3 sequences listed, about 19% are singletons. Sequencing was performed on blood, either unsorted or a sorted T cell fraction (not recorded which). These receptors were obtained from a male donor with ankylosing spondylitis or in good health (not recorded which).

The chain links TRBV27 to TRBJ2-1; D assignment may be TRBD1 or TRBD2 (7 bases each). CDR3 length: 14 amino acids. Trimming stripped 7 bases from V and 4 bases from J, with 14 bases between. The germline V gene has CDR1 MNHEY and CDR2 SMNVEV (reference sequence). The CDR3 region is CASTGGEEYNEQFF. Here the CDR3 DNA reads TGTGCCAGCACAGGGGGGGAGGAATACAATGAGCAGTTCTTC.

This clonotype has just a few counts. The CDR3 sequence is CASSKSGVSNQPQHF. The CDR3 coding sequence is TGTGCCAGCAGCAAATCGGGGGTTAGCAATCAGCCCCAGCATTTT. The J gene is TRBJ1-5, the V gene TRBV6-1; maybe TRBD1 (5 bases). CDR1 and CDR2 (germline): MNHNS, SASEGT. This CDR3 has 15 amino acids. V gave up 6 bases and J gave up 0 bases, with 12 bases separating them.

At least ten counts were recorded for this clonotype. The V gene is TRBV27, the J gene TRBJ2-6, with no clear D. CDR3 length: 15 amino acids. V lost 6 bases and J lost 0, with 9 bases in between. Per germline, CDR1 MNHEY and CDR2 SMNVEV (reference sequence). The CDR3 protein is CASRTLISGANVLTF. DNA for the CDR3: TGTGCCAGCAGAACCTTGATCTCTGGGGCCAACGTCCTGACTTTC.

Only a few counts were recorded for this clonotype. J is TRBJ2-5 and V is TRBV12-3 or TRBV12-4; 8 positions match TRBD1. The CDR3 extends over 16 amino acids. The J segment lost 5 bases and the V segment lost 0 bases, leaving 8 bases of the junction unmatched. The CDR3: CASSLAPTGAGETQYF. CDR3 bases: TGTGCCAGCAGTTTAGCCCCGACAGGGGCAGGGGAGACCCAGTACTTC.

The rearrangement joins TRBV19 to TRBJ1-2; D is unclear. The CDR3 spans 17 residues. The V gene's germline CDR1 is LNHDA and CDR2 SQIVND (reference sequence). Trimming took off 9 bases at V and 5 bases at J, with 28 bases between the two ends. CDR3 sequence: CASLRLGMSGADYGYTF. CDR3 nucleotide sequence: TGTGCCAGCCTGCGCCTGGGGATGAGTGGTGCCGATTATGGCTACACCTTC.

This clonotype has a count of ten or more. The chain combines TRBV29-1 with TRBJ2-7, with D tentatively TRBD2 (5 bases). There are 13 residues in the CDR3. Germline V gene data show CDR1 as SQVTM and CDR2 as ANQGSEA. CDR3 amino acids: CSVQDGVSREQYV. The CDR3 DNA sequence: TGCAGCGTTCAAGACGGGGTGAGTCGGGAGCAGTACGTC.

A few counts support this clonotype. The J gene is TRBJ2-6, the V gene TRBV10-3; 9 bases are a match to TRBD1. The CDR3 has 18 residues. J lost 1 base, V lost 7 bases, and 11 bases had no gene match. From germline, CDR1 is ENHRY and CDR2 SYGVKD. Written as DNA, the CDR3 is TGTGCCATCAACTCCGGACAGGGGTCGAAATCTGGGGCCAACGTCCTGACTTTC. Its protein is CAINSGQGSKSGANVLTF.

The J gene is TRBJ2-2, the V gene TRBV12-3 or TRBV12-4, with D perhaps matching TRBD2 (6 bases). V was cut by 6 bases and J by 2 bases, with 16 bases left in between. The CDR3 extends over 16 amino acids. CDR3 DNA sequence: TGTGCCAGCAGCCGCGGAGGGACTTTAAACACCGGGGAGCTGTTTTTT. Translation: CASSRGGTLNTGELFF.

On this clonotype itself: A much larger clone is a single base away; this may be a read error. The gene calls are TRBV12-3 or TRBV12-4 and TRBJ1-4; D may be TRBD1 (5 bases). The CDR3 covers 12 residues. CDR3: CASSLGGEKLLF. CDR3 nucleotide sequence: TGTGCCAGCAGTTTGGGGGGGGAAAAACTGCTTTTT.

The chain carries TRBV12-3 or TRBV12-4 and TRBJ2-1, with 12 positions matching TRBD2. Trimming removed 7 bases from V and 3 bases from J; junction bases left unmatched: 4. CDR3 length: 15 residues. CDR3 nucleotides: TGTGCCAGCACCCCGGGACTAGCGGGCTACAATGAGCAGTTCTTC. Its translation is CASTPGLAGYNEQFF.

The chain combines TRBV10-3 with TRBJ2-1; D gene uncertain. Trimming removed 2 bases from V and 4 bases from J, with 12 bases in between. The length of the CDR3 is 15 residues. Germline CDR1 is ENHRY and CDR2 is SYGVKD. The CDR3 DNA follows: TGTGCCATCAGTGAGAGGCCGGTCCCGTACAATGAGCAGTTCTTC. This gives the protein CAISERPVPYNEQFF.

In DNA, the CDR3 is TGTGCCAGCAGCTTAGCGCTACCGGGTCCTTATGAAGCTTTCTTT. Encoded protein: CASSLALPGPYEAFF. The chain employs TRBV7-9 and TRBJ1-1, with D uncertain. V gave up 0 bases and J gave up 7 bases, with 15 bases separating them. The CDR3 loop spans 15 amino acids. CDR1 and CDR2 (germline): SEHNR, FQNEAQ (reference sequence).

The J gene is TRBJ1-2, the V gene TRBV5-1; 9 nucleotides line up with TRBD1. The CDR3 is made up of 14 amino acids. In germline, CDR1 is SGHRS, CDR2 YFSETQ. The junction had 7 bases not matched to a gene; V was cut back by 3 bases and J by 7 bases. The CDR3 loop reads CASSSPGQGSGYTF. CDR3 coding DNA: TGCGCCAGCAGCTCTCCGGGACAGGGCAGTGGCTACACCTTC.

This clonotype was seen only a few times. V usage is TRBV5-5 and J usage is TRBJ1-6; D gene uncertain. V was pared by 7 bases and J by 5 bases, with 7 bases between. CDR1 is SGHKS, CDR2 YYEKEE, per germline (reference sequence). The CDR3 runs to 12 residues. The CDR3 coding sequence is TGTGCCAGCGGGCTGAATAATTCACCCCTCCACTTT. Encoded protein: CASGLNNSPLHF.

The gene calls are TRBV20-1 and TRBJ1-6; TRBD1 might be the D (5 bases). CDR3 length equals 15 residues. Deletions cut 0 bases from V and 7 bases from J, with 13 bases between. CDR1 is DFQATT and CDR2 is SNEGSKA in the germline V gene (reference sequence). The DNA for the CDR3 is TGCAGTGCTAGAGATCAGGGAGCAAGAAATTCACCCCTCCACTTT. Translating gives CSARDQGARNSPLHF.

This clonotype has only a few counts. This sequence joins TRBV10-3 and TRBJ2-5; D might be TRBD2 (6 bases). The CDR3 is 15 amino acids. Germline V gene data show CDR1 as ENHRY and CDR2 as SYGVKD. V gave up 2 bases and J gave up 5 bases, with 15 bases separating them. The CDR3 DNA reads as TGTGCCATCAGTGAGGGGGACTCCTACGCGGAGACCCAGTACTTC. It codes for CAISEGDSYAETQYF.

This clonotype was seen a handful of times. The CDR3 sequence: CASSTGLAGGPQYF. CDR3 DNA sequence: TGTGCCAGCAGCACGGGACTAGCGGGAGGCCCGCAGTATTTT. The rearrangement uses TRBV5-5 and TRBJ2-3; 15 bases align to TRBD2. CDR3 length: 14 amino acids. CDR1 and CDR2 from the germline V gene are SGHKS and YYEKEE (reference sequence). Losses at the gene ends were 4 bases for V and 10 bases for J; bases not matched to a gene: 4.

This clonotype was detected only a few times. CDR3 DNA: TGTGCCAGCAGCCAAGTCGGACAGGCTTTCAATGAGCAGTTCTTC. As protein: CASSQVGQAFNEQFF. This chain links TRBV3-1 with TRBJ2-1; 7 bases agree with TRBD1. V shed 1 base and J 6 bases; nucleotides not matched to a gene: 6. The CDR3 runs to 15 residues. Per the germline V gene, CDR1 is LGHDT and CDR2 is YNNKEL (reference sequence).

This clonotype has ten or more counts. This chain joins TRBV6-5 and TRBJ2-3; 8 bases are shared with TRBD2. Germline V CDR1 and CDR2: MNHEY, SVGAGI. Trimming removed 0 bases from V and 2 bases from J; junction bases left unmatched: 13. The CDR3 runs 19 residues. CDR3: CASSYSMPKRETYTDTQYF. DNA for the CDR3: TGTGCCAGCAGTTACTCGATGCCCAAGCGGGAGACCTACACAGATACGCAGTATTTT.

This chain joins TRBV28 and TRBJ2-3; 11 nucleotides agree with TRBD2. CDR3 size: 14 residues. Germline V gives CDR1 MDHEN, CDR2 SYDVKM. V trimming: 9 bases; J trimming: 6 bases; junction bases outside the gene matches: 8. CDR3 sequence reads: CASRIGTSGDTQYF. The CDR3 DNA reads TGTGCCAGTCGTATCGGGACTAGCGGCGATACGCAGTATTTT.

The chain combines TRBV6-1 with TRBJ2-2; no clear D gene. Germline loops: CDR1 MNHNS, CDR2 SASEGT. CDR3 length: 14 residues. Between the trimmed V and J ends, which lost 7 bases and 6 bases, there was a span of 15 bases. DNA of the CDR3: TGTGCCAGCACCCTAAGCGTAACCCCCGGGGAGCTGTTTTTT. Residues: CASTLSVTPGELFF.

The chain combines TRBV5-1 with TRBJ1-5, with D possibly TRBD1 on 6 matching bases. V lost 0 bases and J lost 3, with 10 bases in between. The length of the CDR3 is 15 residues. Germline assignment: CDR1 SGHRS and CDR2 YFSETQ. The CDR3 bases are TGCGCCAGCAGCTTGGCCAGGGGCGACAATCAGCCCCAGCATTTT. This codes for CASSLARGDNQPQHF.

J is TRBJ2-1 and V is TRBV3-1; 9 bases line up with TRBD2. This CDR3 is built from 17 residues. Germline-derived CDR1 and CDR2 are LGHDT and YNNKEL (reference sequence). The trim removed 0 bases at V and 4 bases at J, leaving 7 bases unmatched. Written as DNA, the CDR3 is TGTGCCAGCAGCCAAGAGGGAATTAGCGGGAGATACAATGAGCAGTTCTTC. Protein product: CASSQEGISGRYNEQFF.

Regarding this clonotype: This may arise from a read error, as a much more abundant clone is one base away. CDR3 sequence (DNA): TGTGCCAGCAGTCTGACGACAGGGCACTATGGCTACACCTTC. Amino acids: CASSLTTGHYGYTF. This chain links TRBV28 with TRBJ1-2; 7 bases map to TRBD1. V gave up 5 bases and J gave up 3 bases; unmatched junction bases: 6. From germline, CDR1 is MDHEN and CDR2 SYDVKM. The CDR3 loop spans 14 amino acids.

The chain recombines TRBV7-3 with TRBJ2-7; 8 nucleotides line up with TRBD2. Germline-derived CDR1 and CDR2 are SGHTA and FQGTGA. Trimming at V came to 1 base and at J to 0 bases, leaving 17 bases not matched to a gene. The CDR3 has 20 residues. Here the CDR3 reads CASSLIPLLRAGGGSYEQYV. The CDR3 DNA reads TGTGCCAGCAGCTTAATCCCCCTCTTGAGGGCGGGAGGTGGCTCCTACGAGCAGTACGTC.

The chain is built from TRBV27 and TRBJ2-2, with 9 bases matching TRBD2. This CDR3 comprises 14 residues. Per germline, CDR1 MNHEY and CDR2 SMNVEV (reference sequence). The V gene end was trimmed by 4 bases and the J gene end by 6 bases; junction bases not matched to a gene: 3. CDR3 protein: CASSSIAGAGELFF. The CDR3 DNA reads as TGTGCCAGCAGTTCAATAGCGGGGGCCGGGGAGCTGTTTTTT.

Only a few counts were recorded for this clonotype. V gene TRBV5-1 combines with J gene TRBJ1-4; D gene ambiguous. V lost 4 bases and J 1 base, leaving 14 bases between the germline ends. The CDR3 length is 16 residues. Germline assignment: CDR1 SGHRS and CDR2 YFSETQ. CDR3 bases: TGCGCCAGCAGCCCCTCAGCAAGGATAACTAATGAAAAACTGTTTTTT. This sequence encodes CASSPSARITNEKLFF.

The table lists this clonotype with a few counts. The genes are TRBV19 and TRBJ2-5; TRBD1 agrees at 7 bases. The J segment lost 4 bases and the V segment lost 7 bases, leaving 6 bases of the junction unmatched. The CDR3 spans 13 residues. Looked up from germline, CDR1 is LNHDA and CDR2 is SQIVND (reference sequence). This CDR3 reads CASTPTGSETQYF. The CDR3 bases are TGTGCCAGTACCCCGACAGGGTCAGAGACCCAGTACTTC.